This passage covers 23 T cell receptor beta chains from one sample sequenced in a study of blood T cell repertoires in COVID-19. The repertoire was sequenced with immunoSEQ multiplex PCR; TCRdb's copy has only in-frame clones and lacks some. The table has roughly 120,000 clones, 70% to 90% seen once. Material for sequencing was peripheral blood. These receptors came from a man in his 70s who had recovered from COVID-19.

The chain couples TRBV28 to TRBJ2-7; 9 bases align to TRBD2. CDR1 and CDR2 (germline): MDHEN, SYDVKM. V was pared by 2 bases and J by 1 base, with 3 bases of the junction left unmatched. The CDR3 consists of 15 residues. The CDR3 spells CASSLGLAGSYEQYF. For the CDR3, the DNA is TGTGCCAGCAGTTTAGGGCTAGCGGGGTCCTACGAGCAGTACTTC.

The genes are TRBV6-2 or TRBV6-3 and TRBJ1-2; D remains ambiguous. The germline gives CDR1 MNHEY, CDR2 SVGEGT. This CDR3 spans 14 amino acids. The V gene lost 4 bases and the J gene lost 8 bases, with 17 bases spanning the gap. Here the CDR3 reads CASSFNGGSFGYTF. DNA of the CDR3: TGTGCCAGCAGTTTTAATGGAGGGTCCTTCGGCTACACCTTC.

V gene TRBV5-1 combines with J gene TRBJ2-5; TRBD1 aligns across 10 bases. CDR1 is SGHRS, CDR2 YFSETQ, per germline. CDR3 length equals 15 residues. V was clipped by 3 bases and J by 5 bases; unmatched bases: 7. The CDR3 DNA reads as TGCGCCAGCAGCTGGACAGGGGGAGGACTCGAGACCCAGTACTTC. Protein product: CASSWTGGGLETQYF.

The chain uses TRBV19 and TRBJ2-3; TRBD2 matches at 7 bases. Germline V gene sequence: CDR1 LNHDA, CDR2 SQIVND (reference sequence). After removal of 1 base from V and 4 bases from J, the junction contained 5 bases not matched to a gene. The CDR3 spans 15 residues. The CDR3 nucleotides are TGTGCCAGTAGTATAGGTGAGGGAGGGGCAGATACGCAGTATTTT. Amino acid sequence: CASSIGEGGADTQYF.

The chain carries TRBV6-5 and TRBJ2-3, with a tentative D call TRBD2 (5 bases). CDR1 is MNHEY, CDR2 SVGAGI, per germline. Trimming removed 5 bases at V and 0 bases at J, with 12 bases between. The CDR3 spans 15 residues. As DNA, the CDR3 is TGTGCCAGCAGTCTAGCAGCAGGAAGCACAGATACGCAGTATTTT. It translates to CASSLAAGSTDTQYF.

In this sample, this clone turned up once. CDR3 in amino acids: CATRGTSGTDTQYF. In nucleotides, the CDR3 is TGCGCCACCAGGGGGACTAGCGGAACAGATACGCAGTATTTT. The rearrangement joins TRBV5-1 to TRBJ2-3; 11 nucleotides line up with TRBD2. From germline, CDR1 is SGHRS and CDR2 YFSETQ. CDR3 length: 14 residues. V gave up 9 bases and J gave up 3 bases; unmatched junction bases: 6.

The rearrangement uses TRBV2 and TRBJ1-2; D unclear. Germline loops: CDR1 SNHLY, CDR2 FYNNEI. Trimming took 6 bases from V and 6 from J, leaving 14 bases between them. The CDR3 loop spans 13 amino acids. The CDR3 DNA follows: TGTGCCAGCAGAGTACAGAGGGAAGATGGCTACACCTTC. This gives the protein CASRVQREDGYTF.

This sequence joins TRBV18 and TRBJ2-3; the match to TRBD2 covers 12 bases. V was clipped by 6 bases and J by 2 bases; unmatched bases: 9. The CDR3 contains 17 residues. Per germline, CDR1 KGHSH and CDR2 LQKENI. The CDR3: CASSPPGLAGLTDTQYF. The CDR3 DNA follows: TGTGCCAGCTCGCCTCCGGGACTAGCGGGCCTCACAGATACGCAGTATTTT.

CDR3 sequence (DNA): TGTGCCAGCAGTTCTTTTGAGACAGGGGGCCGCGAAAAACTGTTTTTT. Its translation is CASSSFETGGREKLFF. V gene TRBV28 combines with J gene TRBJ1-4; 10 nucleotides agree with TRBD1. This CDR3 comprises 16 residues. From germline, CDR1 is MDHEN and CDR2 SYDVKM. The trim removed 4 bases at V and 8 bases at J, leaving 10 bases unmatched.

This chain uses TRBV19 with TRBJ2-6; TRBD2 might be the D (5 bases). V was shortened by 2 bases and J by 0 bases, with 14 bases between the two germline ends. This CDR3 has 18 amino acids. CDR1 LNHDA and CDR2 SQIVND come from the germline V gene (reference sequence). DNA for the CDR3: TGTGCCAGTAGTATAACCCTAGCCGAACTCTCTGGGGCCAACGTCCTGACTTTC. Protein: CASSITLAELSGANVLTF. The full variable domain, with the rest looked up from reference TRBV19 and TRBJ2-6, is DGGITQSPKYLFRKEGQNVTLSCEQNLNHDAMYWYRQDPGQGLRLIYYSQIVNDFQKGDIAEGYSVSREKKESFPLTVTSAQKNPTAFYLCASSITLAELSGANVLTFGAGSRLTVL.

The V call is TRBV6-5, the J call TRBJ1-2; D is perhaps TRBD1 (6 bases). V gave up 0 bases and J gave up 7 bases, with 9 bases separating them. This CDR3 contains 13 residues. Germline loops: CDR1 MNHEY, CDR2 SVGAGI. The CDR3 nucleotides are TGTGCCAGCAGTTACTCAAGAGGGGGTGGCTACACCTTC. Amino acids: CASSYSRGGGYTF.

CDR3 nucleotide sequence: TGTGCCAGCAGCTTTACCCATAGCGGGGGCACAGATACGCAGTATTTT. As protein: CASSFTHSGGTDTQYF. The chain is built from TRBV7-9 and TRBJ2-3, with 8 bases that match TRBD2. Losses at the gene ends were 3 bases for V and 1 base for J; bases not matched to a gene: 6. This CDR3 has 16 amino acids. CDR1 and CDR2 (germline): SEHNR, FQNEAQ (reference sequence). Full variable domain (remainder filled in from reference TRBV7-9 and TRBJ2-3): DTGVSQNPRHKITKRGQNVTFRCDPISEHNRLYWYRQTLGQGPEFLTYFQNEAQLEKSRLLSDRFSAERPKGSFSTLEIQRTEQGDSAMYLCASSFTHSGGTDTQYFGPGTRLTVL.

The V call is TRBV7-2, the J call TRBJ2-1; 7 bases fit TRBD2. J gave up 5 bases and V 3 bases, and 10 bases lay outside the gene matches. CDR3 length: 16 amino acids. Germline V lookup: CDR1 SGHTA, CDR2 FQGNSA. The CDR3 sequence: CASSLVELARNNEQFF. The CDR3 region has the DNA TGTGCCAGCAGCTTGGTTGAACTAGCGAGAAACAATGAGCAGTTCTTC.

This clone was observed a single time. The V call is TRBV11-1, the J call TRBJ2-3, with 8 bases aligning to TRBD2. Unmatched junction bases numbered 2, after V lost 5 bases and J lost 1 base. Germline V gene sequence: CDR1 SGHAT, CDR2 FQDESV (reference sequence). This CDR3 comprises 14 residues. CDR3 nucleotides: TGTGCCAGCAGCCCGGGGGGGGGCACAGATACGCAGTATTTT. Its protein product is CASSPGGGTDTQYF.

This clone came up many times. The chain links TRBV11-3 to TRBJ2-2; tentatively, D is TRBD2 (6 bases). Germline CDR1 SGHNT, CDR2 YENEEA. V lost 8 bases and J 0 bases, leaving 10 bases between the germline ends. The CDR3 runs to 14 residues. The CDR3 nucleotides read TGTGCCAGCGGGCGGGACGCGAACACCGGGGAGCTGTTTTTT. Protein: CASGRDANTGELFF. The whole variable domain, remainder taken from reference TRBV11-3 and TRBJ2-2, is EAGVVQSPRYKIIEKKQPVAFWCNPISGHNTLYWYLQNLGQGPELLIRYENEEAVDDSQLPKDRFSAERLKGVDSTLKIQPAELGDSAVYLCASGRDANTGELFFGEGSRLTVL.

The rearrangement uses TRBV27 and TRBJ2-7, with 10 bases identical to TRBD2. The ends lost 4 bases at V and 0 bases at J; junction bases unmatched: 3. Per the germline V gene, CDR1 is MNHEY and CDR2 is SMNVEV (reference sequence). The CDR3 has 15 amino acids. The DNA of the CDR3 is TGTGCCAGCAGTTCCCGGACTAGCGGCTCCTACGAGCAGTACTTC. Protein product: CASSSRTSGSYEQYF.

The chain employs TRBV7-2 and TRBJ1-4; TRBD1 aligns across 8 bases. CDR3 length: 17 residues. Trimming at V came to 4 bases and at J to 5 bases, leaving 12 bases not matched to a gene. Germline assignment: CDR1 SGHTA and CDR2 FQGNSA. CDR3 DNA: TGTGCCAGCAGCTCGCGACCGACAGGGGTCCTGAATGAAAAACTGTTTTTT. It specifies CASSSRPTGVLNEKLFF.

J is TRBJ2-7 and V is TRBV10-2; D unresolved. V was clipped by 3 bases and J by 3 bases, with 6 bases between them. Germline V gene data show CDR1 as WSHSY and CDR2 as SAAADI. There are 12 residues in the CDR3. The CDR3 region has the DNA TGCGCCAGCAGTGATAACAGCTACGAGCAGTACTTC. It is translated as CASSDNSYEQYF.

The chain has TRBV5-1 and TRBJ1-6; a possible D gene is TRBD1 (5 bases). Between the trimmed V and J ends, which lost 3 bases and 7 bases, there was a span of 11 bases. The CDR3 contains 14 residues. The germline gives CDR1 SGHRS, CDR2 YFSETQ. The CDR3 reads CASSSREGNSPLHF. As DNA, the CDR3 is TGCGCCAGCAGCTCCCGGGAGGGGAATTCACCCCTCCACTTT.

The rearrangement links TRBV7-3 to TRBJ2-3, with D maybe TRBD2 (5 bases). Trimming shortened V by 5 bases and J by 2 bases, and 8 bases separated the two germline ends. Germline V gene lookup returns CDR1 SGHTA and CDR2 FQGTGA. The CDR3 length is 13 residues. CDR3 in DNA: TGTGCCAGCAGCCCCGGGAACACAGATACGCAGTATTTT. Encoded protein: CASSPGNTDTQYF.

The genes are TRBV9 and TRBJ2-1; TRBD2 agrees at 10 bases. This CDR3 has 15 amino acids. CDR1 is SGDLS and CDR2 is YYNGEE in the germline V gene. The V and J ends lost 2 bases and 9 bases, in that order; junction bases with no gene match: 8. CDR3 amino acids: CASSVTGLAESEQFF. CDR3 DNA: TGTGCCAGCAGCGTTACAGGACTAGCGGAGAGTGAGCAGTTCTTC. Looking up the rest from reference TRBV9 and TRBJ2-1 gives the full variable domain: DSGVTQTPKHLITATGQRVTLRCSPRSGDLSVYWYQQSLDQGLQFLIQYYNGEERAKGNILERFSAQQFPDLHSELNLSSLELGDSALYFCASSVTGLAESEQFFGPGTRLTVL.

Here the CDR3 DNA reads TGTGCCAGCAGTTACACGCCGGGACAGTACTACGAGCAGTACTTC. Translating gives CASSYTPGQYYEQYF. This sequence joins TRBV6-2 or TRBV6-3 and TRBJ2-7, with TRBD1 matching over 7 bases. V dropped 2 bases and J dropped 3; count of bases not matched to a gene: 7. The CDR3 length is 15 residues. The germline CDR1 and CDR2 sequences are MNHEY and SVGEGT.

The CDR3 is CASSPPVGQGETQYF. DNA for the CDR3: TGTGCCAGCTCACCACCCGTTGGACAGGGTGAGACCCAGTACTTC. The chain joins TRBV18 to TRBJ2-5, with 8 bases lining up with TRBD1. Germline CDR1 is KGHSH and CDR2 is LQKENI. The CDR3 spans 15 residues. The V gene end was trimmed by 0 bases and the J gene end by 5 bases; junction bases not matched to a gene: 5.